The 26 T cell receptor beta chains below come from one sample, sequenced in a study of cytomegalovirus exposure and HLA in healthy donors. Researchers ran the PCR with 60 Vbeta and 13 Jbeta primers. Using immunoSEQ multiplex PCR, the repertoire was profiled, and TCRdb retains in-frame clones only, with some absent. The table counts 180,000 or so clones; roughly 0.83% lies in the top ten. Specimen: PBMCs. The receptors here all came from a woman aged 18 to 35 in good health and CMV-seropositive.

The chain links TRBV12-5 to TRBJ1-5; D is ambiguous. The CDR3 runs to 17 residues. The germline gives CDR1 LGHNT, CDR2 FRNRAP. V lost 5 bases, J lost 0 bases, and 17 bases lay in between. The CDR3 is CASGPHPGGLSNQPQHF. The CDR3 nucleotides are TGTGCTAGTGGTCCTCACCCCGGCGGGCTTAGCAATCAGCCCCAGCATTTT.

This chain links TRBV19 with TRBJ1-2; D not certain. Trimming left V 3 bases short and J 7 bases short, with 9 bases between. The length of the CDR3 is 12 residues. Looked up from germline, CDR1 is LNHDA and CDR2 is SQIVND (reference sequence). CDR3 in DNA: TGTGCCAGTAGTATTGGAGGGAGTGGCTACACCTTC. This translates into CASSIGGSGYTF.

This chain joins TRBV4-2 and TRBJ2-7, with D possibly matching TRBD2 (5 bases). Germline V CDR1 and CDR2: LGHNA, YNFKEQ. Trimming cost V 3 bases and J 5 bases, with 11 bases left between them. This CDR3 is built from 13 residues. CDR3 sequence: CASSHDGLNEQYF. The CDR3, as DNA: TGTGCCAGCAGCCACGATGGACTTAACGAGCAGTACTTC.

The chain has TRBV27 and TRBJ2-2; the D is unclear. Between the trimmed V and J ends, which lost 6 bases and 5 bases, there was a span of 7 bases. The CDR3 runs 12 residues. CDR1 and CDR2 (germline): MNHEY, SMNVEV (reference sequence). The CDR3 nucleotides read TGTGCCAGCAGCCGAGTAACCGGGGAGCTGTTTTTT. Its translation: CASSRVTGELFF.

The V call is TRBV15, the J call TRBJ1-3; 9 bases are shared with TRBD1. CDR1 and CDR2 from the germline V gene are LNHNV and YYDKDF (reference sequence). The CDR3 covers 17 residues. V lost 0 bases, J lost 4 bases, and 7 bases stayed unmatched. The CDR3 loop is CATSRDWTGAQGNTIYF. CDR3 nucleotides: TGTGCCACCAGCAGAGATTGGACAGGGGCGCAGGGAAACACCATATATTTT.

The chain joins TRBV30 to TRBJ2-7; 8 bases map to TRBD1. The CDR3 consists of 15 residues. With 5 bases clipped from V and 2 bases from J, the junction kept 11 bases outside the gene matches. Germline-derived CDR1 and CDR2 are GTSNPN and SVGIG (reference sequence). The CDR3 sequence: CAWSKLDRGTYEQYF. DNA for the CDR3: TGTGCCTGGTCGAAGTTAGACAGGGGTACCTACGAGCAGTACTTC.

The chain uses TRBV6-5 and TRBJ1-5; 7 nucleotides agree with TRBD1. Unmatched junction bases numbered 4, after V lost 5 bases and J lost 0 bases. The CDR3 has 15 residues. From germline, CDR1 is MNHEY and CDR2 SVGAGI. The CDR3 DNA reads as TGTGCCAGCAGTGCTCACAGGGGTAGCAATCAGCCCCAGCATTTT. This sequence encodes CASSAHRGSNQPQHF.

This sequence joins TRBV2 and TRBJ2-5; 9 bases match TRBD2. This CDR3 is 15 amino acids long. Trimming removed 8 bases from V and 5 bases from J; junction bases left unmatched: 12. Germline V gene data show CDR1 as SNHLY and CDR2 as FYNNEI. The CDR3 DNA sequence: TGTGCCAGCCGTATAGGGCGGGGGGGCGATGAGACCCAGTACTTC. This encodes CASRIGRGGDETQYF.

This chain's CDR3 is CASSYLRGSGNTIYF. CDR3 sequence (DNA): TGTGCCAGCAGTTACCTTAGGGGCTCTGGAAACACCATATATTTT. The chain carries TRBV6-5 and TRBJ1-3; perhaps TRBD1 as D (5 bases). V was cut by 2 bases and J by 0 bases, with 8 bases left in between. CDR3 length equals 15 residues. CDR1 and CDR2 from the germline V gene are MNHEY and SVGAGI.

The genes are TRBV14 and TRBJ1-4, with a tentative D call TRBD1 (5 bases). The CDR3 runs 14 residues. Trimming took 4 bases from V and 5 from J, leaving 11 bases between them. Germline V gene sequence: CDR1 SGHDN, CDR2 FVKESK. The CDR3 DNA reads as TGTGCCAGCAGCCCGTGGGACTCCAATGAAAAACTGTTTTTT. This encodes CASSPWDSNEKLFF.

This CDR3 is CASSLSGDWSTDTQYF. The CDR3 nucleotides are TGTGCCAGCAGTCTATCGGGGGATTGGAGCACAGATACGCAGTATTTT. V gene TRBV6-4 combines with J gene TRBJ2-3; D is perhaps TRBD2 (6 bases). Germline V gene lookup returns CDR1 MRHNA and CDR2 SNTAGT. Trimming removed 5 bases from V and 0 bases from J, with 15 bases in between. This CDR3 is built from 16 residues.

V and J are TRBV6-6 and TRBJ1-1, with 8 bases that match TRBD1. This CDR3 has 13 residues. The germline CDR1 and CDR2 sequences are MNHNY and SVGAGI (reference sequence). Trimming cost V 7 bases and J 7 bases; bases outside gene matches: 8. CDR3 residues: CASTADREGEAFF. The CDR3 bases are TGTGCCAGCACCGCGGACAGGGAAGGTGAAGCTTTCTTT.

The CDR3 DNA reads as TGCAGTGTTAGTCGGGAGACTGAAGCTTTCTTT. The encoded protein is CSVSRETEAFF. V usage is TRBV20-1 and J usage is TRBJ1-1, with D unclear. The CDR3 extends over 11 amino acids. The V end lost 7 bases, the J end lost 5 bases, and 11 bases lay between the germline ends. Germline V gene sequence: CDR1 DFQATT, CDR2 SNEGSKA (reference sequence).

The rearrangement uses TRBV6-6 and TRBJ1-2, with D perhaps TRBD1 (5 bases). Germline V CDR1 and CDR2: MNHNY, SVGAGI (reference sequence). This CDR3 contains 15 residues. V was shortened by 7 bases and J by 4 bases, with 19 bases between the two germline ends. The CDR3 is CASTLSGGSGYGYTF. The CDR3 nucleotides read TGTGCCAGCACCCTAAGCGGGGGGTCGGGCTATGGCTACACCTTC.

Concerning this clone itself: At one end, the junction sequence differs from germline, possibly due to a read error. The chain uses TRBV13 and TRBJ2-6, with a tentative D call TRBD1 (5 bases). The CDR3 has 18 residues. CDR1 PRHDT and CDR2 FYEKMQ come from the germline V gene (reference sequence). The CDR3 nucleotides read TGTGCCGGCAGCCCAAAAGACAGCCTCCTCTCTGGGGCCAACGTCCTGACTTTC. It is translated as CAGSPKDSLLSGANVLTF.

V usage is TRBV5-1 and J usage is TRBJ2-1; 10 bases are shared with TRBD2. V shed 2 bases, J shed 10 bases, and the junction held 15 bases outside the gene matches. The germline gives CDR1 SGHRS, CDR2 YFSETQ. The CDR3 is 17 amino acids. CDR3 DNA sequence: TGCGCCAGCAGCTTAGGAAGCGGGAGGGGTCCTAGAGGAGAGCAGTTCTTC. Its protein product is CASSLGSGRGPRGEQFF.

V usage is TRBV5-6 and J usage is TRBJ1-2; D remains unclear. Germline lookup yields CDR1 SGHDT and CDR2 YYEEEE. V gave up 2 bases and J gave up 7 bases, with 12 bases separating them. The CDR3 is 13 amino acids. The CDR3 sequence is CASSFRGRRGYTF. As DNA, the CDR3 is TGTGCCAGCAGCTTTAGAGGGAGGCGTGGCTACACCTTC.

V and J are TRBV29-1 and TRBJ2-5, with TRBD1 identical over 9 bases. The J segment lost 9 bases and the V segment lost 7 bases, leaving 12 bases of the junction unmatched. Germline values: CDR1 SQVTM, CDR2 ANQGSEA. This CDR3 comprises 13 residues. The CDR3 DNA reads as TGCAGCGCGGGACAGGGACCGATGGTCGCCCAGTACTTC. As protein: CSAGQGPMVAQYF. The whole variable domain, remainder taken from reference TRBV29-1 and TRBJ2-5, is SAVISQKPSRDICQRGTSLTIQCQVDSQVTMMFWYRQQPGQSLTLIATANQGSEATYESGFVIDKFPISRPNLTFSTLTVSNMSPEDSSIYLCSAGQGPMVAQYFGPGTRLLVL.

CDR3 residues: CASRYYQNSYNEQFF. DNA of the CDR3: TGTGCCAGCAGGTACTATCAGAACTCCTACAATGAGCAGTTCTTC. V usage is TRBV2 and J usage is TRBJ2-1; D is uncertain. V was trimmed by 6 bases and J by 0 bases, leaving 12 bases between them. Germline V CDR1 and CDR2: SNHLY, FYNNEI. CDR3 length: 15 residues.

The V and J genes are TRBV4-2 and TRBJ1-2, with 12 bases lining up with TRBD1. The CDR3 spans 18 residues. The V gene end was trimmed by 4 bases and the J gene end by 8 bases; junction bases not matched to a gene: 17. The germline CDR1 and CDR2 sequences are LGHNA and YNFKEQ. The DNA of the CDR3 is TGTGCCAGCAGCCTGGGGGGGACAGGGGGCGAGAGAGTCGGGGGCTACACCTTC. It specifies CASSLGGTGGERVGGYTF.

The chain carries TRBV7-3 and TRBJ2-1; the D gene is possibly TRBD2 (7 bases). Looked up from germline, CDR1 is SGHTA and CDR2 is FQGTGA. Trimming removed 5 bases at V and 4 bases at J, with 15 bases between. There are 15 residues in the CDR3. For the CDR3, the DNA is TGTGCCAGCAGCCTCCTAGGGGGGGAATACAATGAGCAGTTCTTC. This codes for CASSLLGGEYNEQFF. Full variable domain (remainder filled in from reference TRBV7-3 and TRBJ2-1): GAGVSQTPSNKVTEKGKYVELRCDPISGHTALYWYRQSLGQGPEFLIYFQGTGAADDSGLPNDRFFAVRPEGSVSTLKIQRTERGDSAVYLCASSLLGGEYNEQFFGPGTRLTVL.

The chain uses TRBV12-5 and TRBJ2-1, with D maybe TRBD2 (7 bases). Trimming left V 2 bases short and J 8 bases short, with 22 bases between. The length of the CDR3 is 17 residues. CDR1 LGHNT and CDR2 FRNRAP come from the germline V gene. CDR3 in DNA: TGTGCTAGTGGTTTGCCGGACCCTCGGGGGGAGGGGGATGAGCAGTTCTTC. Translating it yields CASGLPDPRGEGDEQFF.

The genes are TRBV29-1 and TRBJ2-3, with 10 bases lining up with TRBD2. The CDR3 has 15 residues. Germline-derived CDR1 and CDR2 are SQVTM and ANQGSEA. With V trimmed by 1 base and J by 4 bases, 5 bases remained unmatched. The CDR3 nucleotides are TGCAGCGTTGAAGGGGGCCTAGCGGGGGCAGATACGCAGTATTTT. Encoded protein: CSVEGGLAGADTQYF.

V is TRBV7-2 and J is TRBJ2-7; the match to TRBD1 covers 8 bases. The germline gives CDR1 SGHTA, CDR2 FQGNSA. The CDR3 totals 12 residues. Trimming took 6 bases from V and 2 from J; bases not matched to a gene: 0. CDR3 sequence: CASRQGAYEQYF. CDR3 DNA: TGTGCCAGCAGACAGGGGGCCTACGAGCAGTACTTC.

The genes are TRBV10-3 and TRBJ2-2, with 11 bases lining up with TRBD2. Trimming removed 3 bases from V and 6 bases from J; junction bases left unmatched: 9. CDR3 length: 17 amino acids. In germline, CDR1 is ENHRY, CDR2 SYGVKD. The CDR3, as DNA: TGTGCCATCAGTGACTTAGCGGGGGGGCCAGGCGCCGGGGAGCTGTTTTTT. This translates into CAISDLAGGPGAGELFF.

This rearrangement joins TRBV4-3 to TRBJ1-2; D remains unclear. Germline loops: CDR1 LGHNA, CDR2 YSLEER. The CDR3 consists of 12 residues. The germline V and J ends were trimmed by 3 bases and 4 bases, with 6 bases remaining between them. CDR3: CASSHQRYGYTF. DNA for the CDR3: TGCGCCAGCAGCCACCAGCGCTATGGCTACACCTTC.